This TCR beta chain was identified in a study of breast tumors, draining lymph nodes, adjacent tissues. General observations from the study: Tumor and nontumor repertoires were significantly more similar in luminal-like than in basal-like breast cancer. Data fit most tumor T cells coming from lymph node, expanding in tumor. Data only fit, rather than demonstrated, lymph node origin of most tumor T cells.

Germline V gene data show CDR1 as MDHEN and CDR2 as SYDVKM. V lost 5 bases, J lost 2 bases, and 10 bases lay in between. The CDR3 covers 14 residues. Samples came from axillary lymph nodes draining the breast cancer. Each CDR3 protein is one row after TCRdb ran MiXCR on the multiplex PCR reads. The sample lists about 270,000 distinct CDR3 sequences; about 33% were seen once. This clonotype showed up just a few times. What it recognizes is unknown. The genes are TRBV28 and TRBJ1-5; D gene uncertain. This clonotype was obtained from a female donor with breast cancer. Some clones in this sample may be carry-over from other donors' samples. Material: axillary lymph node tissue. The CDR3 region has the DNA TGTGCCAGCAGTCCCCCGTGGGGCAATCAGCCCCAGCATTTT. Translated, it gives CASSPPWGNQPQHF.